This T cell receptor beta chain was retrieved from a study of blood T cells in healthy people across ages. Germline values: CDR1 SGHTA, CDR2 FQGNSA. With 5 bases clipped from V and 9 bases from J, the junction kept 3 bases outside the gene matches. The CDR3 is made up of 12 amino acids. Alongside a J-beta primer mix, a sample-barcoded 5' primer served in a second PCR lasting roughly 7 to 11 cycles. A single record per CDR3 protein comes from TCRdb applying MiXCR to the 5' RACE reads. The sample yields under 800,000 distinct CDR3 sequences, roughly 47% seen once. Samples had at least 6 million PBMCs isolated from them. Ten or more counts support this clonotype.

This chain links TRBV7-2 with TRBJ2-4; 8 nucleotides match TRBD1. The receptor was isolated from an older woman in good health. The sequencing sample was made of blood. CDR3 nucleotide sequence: TGTGCCAGCAGCCCGCAGGGGGCCATTCAGTACTTC. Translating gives CASSPQGAIQYF.